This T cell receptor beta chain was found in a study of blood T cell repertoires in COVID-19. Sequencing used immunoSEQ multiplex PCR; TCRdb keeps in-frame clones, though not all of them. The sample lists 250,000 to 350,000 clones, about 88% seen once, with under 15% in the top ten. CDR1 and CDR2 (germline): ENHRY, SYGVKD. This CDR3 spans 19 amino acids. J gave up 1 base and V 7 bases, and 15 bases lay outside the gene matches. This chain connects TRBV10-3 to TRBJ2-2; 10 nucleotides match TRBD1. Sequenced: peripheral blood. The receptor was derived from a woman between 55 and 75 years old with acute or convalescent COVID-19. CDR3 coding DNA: TGTGCCATCACCGACCCCGACAGGGGGCGTTCCAAGAACACCGGGGAGCTGTTTTTT. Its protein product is CAITDPDRGRSKNTGELFF.